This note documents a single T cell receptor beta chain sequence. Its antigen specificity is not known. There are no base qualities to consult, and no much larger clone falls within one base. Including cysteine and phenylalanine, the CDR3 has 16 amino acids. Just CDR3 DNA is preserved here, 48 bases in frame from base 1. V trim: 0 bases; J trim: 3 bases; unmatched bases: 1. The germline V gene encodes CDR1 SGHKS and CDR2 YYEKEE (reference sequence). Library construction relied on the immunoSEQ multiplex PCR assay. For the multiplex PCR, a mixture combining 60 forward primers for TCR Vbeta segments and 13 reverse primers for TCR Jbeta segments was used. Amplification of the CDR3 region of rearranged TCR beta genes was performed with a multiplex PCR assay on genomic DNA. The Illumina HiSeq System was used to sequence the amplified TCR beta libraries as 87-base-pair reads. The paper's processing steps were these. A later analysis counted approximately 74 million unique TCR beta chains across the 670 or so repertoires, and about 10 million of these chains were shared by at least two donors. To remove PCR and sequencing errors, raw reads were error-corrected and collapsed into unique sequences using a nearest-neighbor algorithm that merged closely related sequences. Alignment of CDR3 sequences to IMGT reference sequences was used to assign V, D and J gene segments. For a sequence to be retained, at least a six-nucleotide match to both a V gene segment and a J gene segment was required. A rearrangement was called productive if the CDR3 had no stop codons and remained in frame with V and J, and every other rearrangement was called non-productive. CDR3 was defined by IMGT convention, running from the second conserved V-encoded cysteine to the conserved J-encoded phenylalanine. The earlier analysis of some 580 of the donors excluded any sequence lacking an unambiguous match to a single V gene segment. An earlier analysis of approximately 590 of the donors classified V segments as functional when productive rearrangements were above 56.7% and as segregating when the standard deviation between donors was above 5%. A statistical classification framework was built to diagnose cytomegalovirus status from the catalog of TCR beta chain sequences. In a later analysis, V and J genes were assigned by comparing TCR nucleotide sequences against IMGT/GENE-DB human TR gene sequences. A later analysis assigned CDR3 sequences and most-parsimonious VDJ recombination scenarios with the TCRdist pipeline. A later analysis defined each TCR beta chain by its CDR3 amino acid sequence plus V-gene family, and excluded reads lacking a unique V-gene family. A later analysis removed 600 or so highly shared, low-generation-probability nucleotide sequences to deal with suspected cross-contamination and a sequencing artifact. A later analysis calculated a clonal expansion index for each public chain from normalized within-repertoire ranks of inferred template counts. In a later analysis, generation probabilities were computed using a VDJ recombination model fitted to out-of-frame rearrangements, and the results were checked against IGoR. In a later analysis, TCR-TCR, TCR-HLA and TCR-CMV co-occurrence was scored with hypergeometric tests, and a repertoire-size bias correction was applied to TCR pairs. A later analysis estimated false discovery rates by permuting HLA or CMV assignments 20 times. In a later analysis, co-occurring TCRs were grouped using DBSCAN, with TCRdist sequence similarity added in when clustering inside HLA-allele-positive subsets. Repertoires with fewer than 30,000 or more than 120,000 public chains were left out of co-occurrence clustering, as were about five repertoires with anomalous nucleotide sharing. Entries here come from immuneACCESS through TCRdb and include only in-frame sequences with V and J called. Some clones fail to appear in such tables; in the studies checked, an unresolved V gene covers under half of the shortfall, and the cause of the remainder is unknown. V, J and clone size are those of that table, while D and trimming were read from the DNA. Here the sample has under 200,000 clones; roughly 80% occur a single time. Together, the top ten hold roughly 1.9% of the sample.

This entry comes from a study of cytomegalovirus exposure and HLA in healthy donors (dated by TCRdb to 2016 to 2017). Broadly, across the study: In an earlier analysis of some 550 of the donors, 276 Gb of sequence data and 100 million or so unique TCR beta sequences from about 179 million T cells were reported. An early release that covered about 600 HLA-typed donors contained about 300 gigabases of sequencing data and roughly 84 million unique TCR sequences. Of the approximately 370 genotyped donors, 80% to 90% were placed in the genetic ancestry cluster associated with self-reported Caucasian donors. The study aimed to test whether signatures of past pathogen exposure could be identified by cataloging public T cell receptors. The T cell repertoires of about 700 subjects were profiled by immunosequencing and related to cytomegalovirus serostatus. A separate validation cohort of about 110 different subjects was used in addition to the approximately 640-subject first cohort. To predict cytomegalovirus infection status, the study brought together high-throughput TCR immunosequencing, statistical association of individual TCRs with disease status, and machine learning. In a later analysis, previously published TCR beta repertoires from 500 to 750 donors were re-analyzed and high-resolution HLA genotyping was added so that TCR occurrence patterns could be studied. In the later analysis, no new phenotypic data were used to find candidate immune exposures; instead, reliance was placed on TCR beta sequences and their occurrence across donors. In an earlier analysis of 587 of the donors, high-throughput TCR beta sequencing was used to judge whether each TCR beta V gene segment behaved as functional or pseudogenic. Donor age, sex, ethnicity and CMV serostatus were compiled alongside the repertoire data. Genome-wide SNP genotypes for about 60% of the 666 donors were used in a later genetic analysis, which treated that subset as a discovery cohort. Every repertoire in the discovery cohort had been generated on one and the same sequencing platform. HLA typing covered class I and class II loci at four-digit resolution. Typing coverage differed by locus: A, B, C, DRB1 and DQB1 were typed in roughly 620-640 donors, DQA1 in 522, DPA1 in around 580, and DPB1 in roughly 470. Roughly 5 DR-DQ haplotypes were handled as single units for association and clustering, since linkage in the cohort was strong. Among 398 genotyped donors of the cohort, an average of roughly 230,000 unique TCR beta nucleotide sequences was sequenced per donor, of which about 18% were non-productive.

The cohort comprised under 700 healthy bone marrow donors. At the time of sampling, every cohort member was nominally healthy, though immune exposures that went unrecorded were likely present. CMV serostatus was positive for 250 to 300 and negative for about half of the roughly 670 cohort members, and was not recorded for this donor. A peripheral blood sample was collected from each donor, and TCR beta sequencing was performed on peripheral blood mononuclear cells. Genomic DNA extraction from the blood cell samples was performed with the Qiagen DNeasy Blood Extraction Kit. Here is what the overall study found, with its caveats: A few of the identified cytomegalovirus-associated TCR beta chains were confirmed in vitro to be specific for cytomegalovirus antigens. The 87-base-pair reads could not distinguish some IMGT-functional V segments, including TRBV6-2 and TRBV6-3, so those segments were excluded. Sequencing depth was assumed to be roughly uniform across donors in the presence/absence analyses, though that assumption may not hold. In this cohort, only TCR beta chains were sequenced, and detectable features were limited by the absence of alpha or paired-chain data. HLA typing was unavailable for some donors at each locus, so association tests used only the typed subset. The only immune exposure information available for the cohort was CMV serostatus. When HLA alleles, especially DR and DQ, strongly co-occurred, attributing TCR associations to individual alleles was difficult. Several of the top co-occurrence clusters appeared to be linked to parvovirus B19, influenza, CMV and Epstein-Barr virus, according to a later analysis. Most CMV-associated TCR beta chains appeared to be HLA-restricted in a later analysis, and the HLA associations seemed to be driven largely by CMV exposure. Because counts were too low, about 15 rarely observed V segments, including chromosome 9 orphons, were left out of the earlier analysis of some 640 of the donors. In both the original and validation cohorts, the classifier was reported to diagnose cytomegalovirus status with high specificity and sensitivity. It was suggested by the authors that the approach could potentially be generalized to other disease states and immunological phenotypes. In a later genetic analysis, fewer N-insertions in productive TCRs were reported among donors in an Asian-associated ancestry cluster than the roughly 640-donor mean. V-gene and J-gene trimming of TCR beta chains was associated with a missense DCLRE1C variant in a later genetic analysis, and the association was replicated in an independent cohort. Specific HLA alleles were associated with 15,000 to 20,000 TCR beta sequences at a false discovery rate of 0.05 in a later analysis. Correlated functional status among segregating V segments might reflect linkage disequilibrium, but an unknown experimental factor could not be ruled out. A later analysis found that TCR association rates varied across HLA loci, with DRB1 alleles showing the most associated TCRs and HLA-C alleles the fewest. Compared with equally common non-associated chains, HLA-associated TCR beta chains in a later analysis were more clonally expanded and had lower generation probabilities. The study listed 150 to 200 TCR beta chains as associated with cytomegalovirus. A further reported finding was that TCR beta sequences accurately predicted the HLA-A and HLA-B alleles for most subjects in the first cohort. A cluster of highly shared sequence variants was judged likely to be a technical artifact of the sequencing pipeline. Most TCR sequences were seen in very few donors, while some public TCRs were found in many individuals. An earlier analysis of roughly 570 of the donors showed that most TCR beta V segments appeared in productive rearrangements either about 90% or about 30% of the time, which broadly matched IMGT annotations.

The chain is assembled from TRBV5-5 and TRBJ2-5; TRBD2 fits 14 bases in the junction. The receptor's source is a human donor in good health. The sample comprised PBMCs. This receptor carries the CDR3 CASSLGLAGGEETQYF. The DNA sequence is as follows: TGTGCCAGCAGCTTGGGACTAGCGGGGGGGGAAGAGACCCAGTACTTC. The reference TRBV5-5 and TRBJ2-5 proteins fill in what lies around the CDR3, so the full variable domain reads DAGVTQSPTHLIKTRGQQVTLRCSPISGHKSVSWYQQVLGQGPQFIFQYYEKEERGRGNFPDRFSARQFPNYSSELNVNALLLGDSALYLCASSLGLAGGEETQYFGPGTRLLVL.